This T cell receptor (beta chain) comes out of a study of T cell responses to AZD1222 COVID-19 vaccine. Study observations and caveats: Once two AZD1222 doses were given, Spike-specific TCR breadth and depth went up. Along spike, vaccine-associated CD4 TCRs were found throughout, with dominance at 160-218 and 743-854.

The data were produced by immunoSEQ multiplex PCR, yet TCRdb's version contains in-frame clones alone and is incomplete. This table holds roughly 96,000 clones, 70% to 90% found once. CDR3 length: 13 amino acids. Unmatched junction bases numbered 6, after V lost 6 bases and J lost 7 bases. Points on this clone: Antigen specificity is unknown.

Sequenced here: peripheral blood, sampled on day 0 of AZD1222 vaccination. This chain connects TRBV12-3 or TRBV12-4 to TRBJ1-5; 7 bases line up with TRBD1. The receptor was isolated from an adult in good health. The CDR3 DNA follows: TGTGCCAGCAGCTTTGGACAGGAGCAGCCCCAGCATTTT. The encoded protein is CASSFGQEQPQHF.